The 30 T cell receptor beta chains in this list originate from one sample, sequenced in a study of blood T cell repertoires in COVID-19. Measured with immunoSEQ multiplex PCR; TCRdb has only the in-frame clones, and not every one. The sample yields 330,000 or so clones, roughly 88% seen once. Material for sequencing was PBMCs or T cells enriched from blood (not recorded which). The receptors stem from a young man who had recovered from COVID-19.

The chain couples TRBV2 to TRBJ2-5, with 12 bases matching TRBD2. The V segment lost 1 base and the J segment 5 bases; nucleotides outside the gene matches: 11. The germline V gene has CDR1 SNHLY and CDR2 FYNNEI. The CDR3 extends over 18 amino acids. The DNA for the CDR3 is TGTGCCAGCAGTGAAGAACGACTAGCGGGGGCATTAGGGGAGACCCAGTACTTC. As protein: CASSEERLAGALGETQYF.

The J gene is TRBJ2-5, the V gene TRBV12-3 or TRBV12-4; the D is unclear. CDR3 size: 12 residues. With 8 bases removed from V and 1 base from J, the gap between germline ends came to 8 bases. For the CDR3, the DNA is TGTGCCAGCGTCGACACCCAAGAGACCCAGTACTTC. This translates into CASVDTQETQYF.

The chain carries TRBV18 and TRBJ1-1; D ambiguous. Germline CDR1 and CDR2: KGHSH and LQKENI. CDR3 size: 12 residues. Trimming left V 5 bases short and J 6 bases short, with 10 bases between. CDR3 protein: CASSNHLPEAFF. CDR3 bases: TGTGCCAGCTCAAACCACTTGCCTGAAGCTTTCTTT.

The CDR3 DNA is TGTGCCAGCAGTCCCGACAGGGGGCCCGCTGAAGCTTTCTTT. It encodes CASSPDRGPAEAFF. The chain couples TRBV28 to TRBJ1-1, with TRBD1 matching 10 bases. CDR3 size: 14 residues. V was clipped by 5 bases and J by 6 bases; unmatched bases: 6. Germline-derived CDR1 and CDR2 are MDHEN and SYDVKM.

The chain is built from TRBV18 and TRBJ2-2, with 9 positions matching TRBD1. The V gene's germline CDR1 is KGHSH and CDR2 LQKENI. The CDR3 is made up of 15 amino acids. Losses at the gene ends were 3 bases for V and 7 bases for J; bases not matched to a gene: 6. For the CDR3, the DNA is TGTGCCAGCTCACCGGGACAGGGTGACATCGGGGAGCTGTTTTTT. Its translation: CASSPGQGDIGELFF.

The chain is built from TRBV3-1 (or the pseudogene TRBV3-2) and TRBJ1-2; 9 nucleotides agree with TRBD1. The CDR3 covers 14 residues. V gave up 4 bases and J gave up 4 bases; unmatched junction bases: 4. Germline CDR1 reads LGHDT; CDR2 reads YNNKEL (reference sequence). The CDR3 sequence is CASSPPGQGYGYTF. CDR3 DNA: TGTGCCAGCAGCCCGCCGGGACAGGGCTATGGCTACACCTTC.

The chain uses TRBV6-1 and TRBJ2-7; TRBD1 might be the D (5 bases). CDR3 length equals 16 residues. Germline-derived CDR1 and CDR2 are MNHNS and SASEGT. Between the trimmed V and J ends, which lost 1 base and 8 bases, there was a span of 21 bases. The DNA of the CDR3 is TGTGCCAGCAGTGAAGGCTCCGAAGGGGTGTGGGCGAAGCAGTACTTC. This encodes CASSEGSEGVWAKQYF.

The chain carries TRBV7-9 and TRBJ1-4; possible D gene TRBD1, 6 bases. CDR1 is SEHNR, CDR2 FQNEAQ, per germline (reference sequence). V was shortened by 2 bases and J by 0 bases, with 10 bases between the two germline ends. This CDR3 contains 16 residues. In DNA form, the CDR3 reads TGTGCCAGCAGCTTAAAGGGACAAGCAACTAATGAAAAACTGTTTTTT. Translation gives CASSLKGQATNEKLFF.

V gene TRBV11-3 combines with J gene TRBJ2-7; D is perhaps TRBD1 (6 bases). Germline CDR1 SGHNT, CDR2 YENEEA. The CDR3 is made up of 13 amino acids. V shed 9 bases and J shed 3 bases, with 15 bases lying between them. The CDR3, as DNA: TGTGCCAGGAACCGACAGGCGCACTACGAGCAGTACTTC. Its protein is CARNRQAHYEQYF. The full variable domain, its missing parts supplied by reference TRBV11-3 and TRBJ2-7, is EAGVVQSPRYKIIEKKQPVAFWCNPISGHNTLYWYLQNLGQGPELLIRYENEEAVDDSQLPKDRFSAERLKGVDSTLKIQPAELGDSAVYLCARNRQAHYEQYFGPGTRLTVT.

This clone was seen a single time. The V gene is TRBV11-2, the J gene TRBJ1-2; D is possibly TRBD1 (5 bases). Per the germline V gene, CDR1 is SGHAT and CDR2 is FQNNGV. The CDR3 runs 12 residues. V was cut by 3 bases and J by 8 bases, with 10 bases left in between. In DNA, the CDR3 is TGTGCCAGCAGCTTTAGTGGACAAGGCTACACCTTC. As protein: CASSFSGQGYTF.

CDR3 residues: CASSQELDRDYGYTF. The DNA of the CDR3 is TGCGCCAGCAGCCAAGAGCTGGACAGGGACTATGGCTACACCTTC. The chain carries TRBV4-1 and TRBJ1-2; TRBD1 aligns across 8 bases. There are 15 residues in the CDR3. CDR1 MGHRA and CDR2 YSYEKL come from the germline V gene. The V and J ends lost 0 bases and 3 bases, in that order; junction bases with no gene match: 3.

The CDR3, as DNA: TGTGCCAGCAGGCCTCCCCTAGCGGGGGAGTACGAGCAGTACTTC. Protein: CASRPPLAGEYEQYF. V gene TRBV13 combines with J gene TRBJ2-7; 10 nucleotides match TRBD2. The CDR3 loop spans 15 amino acids. In germline, CDR1 is PRHDT, CDR2 FYEKMQ (reference sequence). V shed 6 bases, J shed 4 bases, and the junction held 9 bases outside the gene matches.

This clone showed up just once. The chain joins TRBV7-9 to TRBJ2-1; D possibly corresponds to TRBD1 (6 bases). Germline CDR1 is SEHNR and CDR2 is FQNEAQ (reference sequence). CDR3 size: 16 residues. The V end was cut by 1 base, the J end by 5 bases, with 15 bases between. CDR3 DNA sequence: TGTGCCAGCAGCTTAGTTTGGCAGGGGTACCACAATGAGCAGTTCTTC. Protein: CASSLVWQGYHNEQFF.

The chain uses TRBV24-1 and TRBJ2-1; 9 bases align to TRBD1. The CDR3 is 16 amino acids. Trimming at V came to 4 bases and at J to 2 bases, leaving 5 bases not matched to a gene. The germline CDR1 and CDR2 sequences are KGHDR and SFDVKD. The CDR3 nucleotides read TGTGCCACCAGTGACTCCGACAGGGGGACCTACAATGAGCAGTTCTTC. It encodes CATSDSDRGTYNEQFF.

The rearrangement links TRBV12-2 to TRBJ1-4. TRBV12-2 is deemed a pseudogene. The CDR3 totals 15 residues. As DNA, the CDR3 is TGTGCAAGTCGCTTAATCGAGGAGGTGAATGAAAAACTGTTTTTT. This translates into CASRLIEEVNEKLFF.

CDR3 residues: CASSEQGAHTEAFF. The CDR3, as DNA: TGTGCCAGCAGTGAACAGGGGGCGCACACTGAAGCTTTCTTT. V and J are TRBV6-1 and TRBJ1-1, with 8 bases aligning to TRBD1. The CDR3 is 14 residues long. Unmatched junction bases numbered 2, after V lost 2 bases and J lost 3 bases. Germline V gene sequence: CDR1 MNHNS, CDR2 SASEGT.

This chain links TRBV25-1 with TRBJ1-4, with 8 bases lining up with TRBD1. This CDR3 region has 13 residues. The junction had 4 bases not matched to a gene; V was cut back by 5 bases and J by 8 bases. Germline CDR1 and CDR2: MGHDK and SYGVNS. The CDR3 DNA follows: TGTGCCAGCAGTAGAGGGACAGGAGAAAAACTGTTTTTT. It yields the protein CASSRGTGEKLFF.

V gene TRBV4-1 combines with J gene TRBJ2-7; 7 nucleotides match TRBD2. V lost 4 bases, J lost 0 bases, and 9 bases stayed unmatched. The CDR3 extends over 16 amino acids. Germline V gene lookup returns CDR1 MGHRA and CDR2 YSYEKL. The CDR3 protein is CASSPRLAESSYEQYF. CDR3 sequence (DNA): TGCGCCAGCAGCCCCAGGCTAGCGGAGAGCTCCTACGAGCAGTACTTC.

V usage is TRBV21-1 and J usage is TRBJ2-7; TRBD2, the table's D call, lacks a check against the DNA. TRBV21-1 is a documented pseudogene. The CDR3 totals 15 residues. For the CDR3, the DNA is TGTGCCAGCAGCAATCTGGTCGGGGGGCCCCACGAGCAGTACTTC. Its protein is CASSNLVGGPHEQYF.

The chain carries TRBV24-1 and TRBJ2-2, with D possibly TRBD1 on 5 matching bases. The CDR3 runs 14 residues. The germline V gene has CDR1 KGHDR and CDR2 SFDVKD. Trimming removed 5 bases at V and 2 bases at J, with 8 bases between. CDR3 region: CATSGRVNTGELFF. The CDR3 DNA reads TGTGCCACCAGTGGCAGGGTAAACACCGGGGAGCTGTTTTTT.

The chain recombines TRBV3-1 (or the pseudogene TRBV3-2) with TRBJ2-1; 8 positions match TRBD2. Germline loops: CDR1 LGHDT, CDR2 YNNKEL (reference sequence). Trimming at V came to 7 bases and at J to 5 bases, leaving 13 bases not matched to a gene. CDR3 length: 16 amino acids. The CDR3 here is CASKTSAGGKNNEQFF. The CDR3 DNA reads as TGTGCCAGCAAAACTTCGGCGGGGGGCAAGAACAATGAGCAGTTCTTC.

The rearrangement links TRBV2 to TRBJ1-5; D gene unclear. V lost 0 bases to trimming and J lost 4 bases, with 7 bases between them. There are 14 residues in the CDR3. Germline CDR1 and CDR2: SNHLY and FYNNEI. CDR3 loop: CASSEAWPNQPQHF. The CDR3 coding sequence is TGTGCCAGCAGTGAAGCGTGGCCGAATCAGCCCCAGCATTTT. Full variable domain (remainder filled in from reference TRBV2 and TRBJ1-5): EPEVTQTPSHQVTQMGQEVILRCVPISNHLYFYWYRQILGQKVEFLVSFYNNEISEKSEIFDDQFSVERPDGSNFTLKIRSTKLEDSAMYFCASSEAWPNQPQHFGDGTRLSIL.

Remarks on this clone: Here the CDR3 omits its conserved ending phenylalanine or tryptophan, so a read error is the likely source. No DNA is shown, since the ends of the CDR3 on it are uncertain; the CDR3 is the one TCRdb lists. V and J are TRBV19 and TRBJ2-3; the D segment call TRBD1 is taken from the table without a DNA check. Per germline, CDR1 LNHDA and CDR2 SQIVND (reference sequence). The length of the CDR3 is 12 amino acids, counting both ends. The CDR3 loop reads CASSGGRGQTVY.

The chain joins TRBV28 to TRBJ2-7, with D perhaps TRBD1 (6 bases). This CDR3 has 12 residues. From germline, CDR1 is MDHEN and CDR2 SYDVKM. Trimming left V 6 bases short and J 4 bases short, with 10 bases between. The DNA for the CDR3 is TGTGCCAGCAGATCGACAGGATACGAGCAGTACTTC. Protein product: CASRSTGYEQYF.

The rearrangement joins TRBV7-8 to TRBJ1-6; 9 nucleotides line up with TRBD1. J gave up 8 bases and V 5 bases, and 10 bases lay outside the gene matches. The CDR3 is 16 residues long. Germline V gene sequence: CDR1 SGHVS, CDR2 FQNEAQ. Written as DNA, the CDR3 is TGTGCCAGCAGCCTCTTCGGACAGGGGTCATATTCACCCCTCCACTTT. It codes for CASSLFGQGSYSPLHF.

This rearrangement joins TRBV10-3 to TRBJ2-7; D is possibly TRBD1 (7 bases). V lost 0 bases, J lost 4 bases, and 19 bases lay in between. The germline CDR1 and CDR2 sequences are ENHRY and SYGVKD. This CDR3 is 17 amino acids long. The CDR3 loop is CAISESTGRSSGYEQYF. CDR3 DNA: TGTGCCATCAGTGAGTCGACAGGGAGGAGTTCTGGGTACGAGCAGTACTTC.

The genes are TRBV4-2 and TRBJ1-2; 9 bases fit TRBD1. The CDR3 covers 17 residues. Looked up from germline, CDR1 is LGHNA and CDR2 is YNFKEQ. V was clipped by 1 base and J by 2 bases; unmatched bases: 8. The CDR3 bases are TGTGCCAGCAGCCAAGTATCGGGACAGGGCGCAAACTATGGCTACACCTTC. Its protein product is CASSQVSGQGANYGYTF.

The chain employs TRBV30 and TRBJ2-7; 7 nucleotides align to TRBD1. Losses at the gene ends were 4 bases for V and 7 bases for J; bases not matched to a gene: 28. The germline CDR1 and CDR2 sequences are GTSNPN and SVGIG (reference sequence). The CDR3 loop spans 19 amino acids. The CDR3 sequence: CAWTFLGTVPNPTSREQYF. CDR3 in DNA: TGTGCCTGGACCTTCCTTGGGACAGTTCCAAACCCCACTTCGAGAGAGCAGTACTTC.

For the CDR3, the DNA is TGTGCCAGCAGCTTAAGGGGACTTGACACCGGGGAGCTGTTTTTT. Translated: CASSLRGLDTGELFF. The genes are TRBV11-3 and TRBJ2-2; maybe TRBD2 (6 bases). The germline gives CDR1 SGHNT, CDR2 YENEEA. Trimming removed 2 bases from V and 3 bases from J, with 10 bases in between. The CDR3 length is 15 residues.

V is TRBV6-5 and J is TRBJ1-3; possibly TRBD1 for D (5 bases). Germline V gene sequence: CDR1 MNHEY, CDR2 SVGAGI. Between the trimmed V and J ends, which lost 7 bases and 4 bases, there was a span of 14 bases. The CDR3 extends over 14 amino acids. CDR3 DNA sequence: TGTGCCAGCACCCAAGGGGCTTGGGGAAACACCATATATTTT. Translation: CASTQGAWGNTIYF.